The 29 T cell receptor beta chains presented below share a single source sample, sequenced in a study of siplizumab effects on memory and regulatory T cells. Repertoires were generated with immunoSEQ multiplex PCR, while TCRdb's copy carries only in-frame clones and drops some. The sample shows 110,000 or so clones, just over 90% of them seen only once. Material for sequencing was Tregs sorted from blood. Receptors originate from a human donor in good health.

The V and J genes are TRBV5-4 and TRBJ2-2, with TRBD1 matching 7 bases. There are 16 residues in the CDR3. CDR1 and CDR2 (germline): SGHNT, YYREEE (reference sequence). V dropped 4 bases and J dropped 6; count of bases not matched to a gene: 12. CDR3 DNA sequence: TGTGCCAGCAGCCCAAGTAATAGACAGGGTGCCGGGGAGCTGTTTTTT. This gives the protein CASSPSNRQGAGELFF.

This clone was found once. This chain uses TRBV5-1 with TRBJ2-5, with D perhaps TRBD2 (5 bases). There are 14 residues in the CDR3. The ends were cut back, 7 bases at V and 5 bases at J, with 18 bases in the middle. Germline-derived CDR1 and CDR2 are SGHRS and YFSETQ. This chain's CDR3 is CASREIAFGETQYF. CDR3 bases: TGCGCCAGCCGGGAAATAGCGTTTGGCGAGACCCAGTACTTC. Complete variable domain (other parts from reference TRBV5-1 and TRBJ2-5): KAGVTQTPRYLIKTRGQQVTLSCSPISGHRSVSWYQQTPGQGLQFLFEYFSETQRNKGNFPGRFSGRQFSNSRSEMNVSTLELGDSALYLCASREIAFGETQYFGPGTRLLVL.

The chain joins TRBV7-9 to TRBJ1-4; no firm D call. Trimming took off 0 bases at V and 4 bases at J, with 18 bases between the two ends. CDR3 size: 18 residues. CDR1 and CDR2 from the germline V gene are SEHNR and FQNEAQ (reference sequence). The CDR3 is CASSLAAGRGIGNEKLFF. The CDR3 DNA reads as TGTGCCAGCAGCTTAGCAGCCGGCCGGGGTATCGGTAATGAAAAACTGTTTTTT.

This clone was recorded once. The chain uses TRBV7-6 and TRBJ2-5; D is perhaps TRBD2 (5 bases). Trimming cost V 0 bases and J 1 base, with 12 bases left between them. Looked up from germline, CDR1 is SGHVS and CDR2 is FNYEAQ. The CDR3 consists of 16 residues. CDR3 in DNA: TGTGCCAGCAGCTTAGCGGGAGCGACCTCCCAAGAGACCCAGTACTTC. This encodes CASSLAGATSQETQYF.

This clone was detected only once. The rearrangement links TRBV7-9 to TRBJ2-1, with a weak D call TRBD1 (6 bases). The V end lost 1 base, the J end lost 8 bases, and 12 bases lay between the germline ends. The CDR3 totals 14 residues. CDR1 SEHNR and CDR2 FQNEAQ come from the germline V gene (reference sequence). CDR3 protein: CASSLDRERDEQFF. The CDR3 DNA reads TGTGCCAGCAGCTTAGACAGGGAAAGGGATGAGCAGTTCTTC.

The rearrangement uses TRBV14 and TRBJ2-7, with D uncertain. CDR3 length equals 17 residues. Trimming cost V 1 base and J 1 base, with 17 bases left between them. Per germline, CDR1 SGHDN and CDR2 FVKESK. CDR3 nucleotides: TGTGCCAGCAGCCAAGTTGCCACCAGGAGCAAATCCTACGAGCAGTACTTC. This gives the protein CASSQVATRSKSYEQYF.

The rearrangement links TRBV11-3 to TRBJ2-1; no clear D. Germline V gene lookup returns CDR1 SGHNT and CDR2 YENEEA. This CDR3 has 14 amino acids. Trimming removed 5 bases at V and 4 bases at J, with 12 bases between. The CDR3 sequence: CASSTPGSYNEQFF. In DNA, the CDR3 is TGTGCCAGCAGCACGCCGGGCTCTTACAATGAGCAGTTCTTC.

The chain links TRBV9 to TRBJ2-3; 7 positions match TRBD2. The trim removed 2 bases at V and 1 base at J, leaving 13 bases unmatched. Germline CDR1 and CDR2: SGDLS and YYNGEE. This CDR3 spans 18 amino acids. The DNA for the CDR3 is TGTGCCAGCAGCGTCGGGATGAGCGGGGCGTGGGGCACAGATACGCAGTATTTT. As protein: CASSVGMSGAWGTDTQYF.

In this sample, this clone turned up a few times. The chain uses TRBV9 and TRBJ1-4, with D perhaps matching TRBD1 (5 bases). V lost 0 bases, J lost 11 bases, and 14 bases lay in between. Germline V lookup: CDR1 SGDLS, CDR2 YYNGEE. The CDR3 length is 14 residues. DNA of the CDR3: TGTGCCAGCAGCGTAGGTCCCGCGGAGGGGAAACTGTTTTTT. This sequence encodes CASSVGPAEGKLFF.

The V and J genes are TRBV2 and TRBJ1-2, with D perhaps matching TRBD1 (5 bases). The CDR3 consists of 16 residues. Looked up from germline, CDR1 is SNHLY and CDR2 is FYNNEI. The V end lost 0 bases, the J end lost 3 bases, and 14 bases lay between the germline ends. The CDR3, as DNA: TGTGCCAGCAGTGAAGCAGATGGGGGACGGTACTATGGCTACACCTTC. This sequence encodes CASSEADGGRYYGYTF.

In its sample, this clone was seen once. The CDR3 nucleotides read TGCGCCAGCAGCTTGGACAGGGGTTCAGCTTTCTTT. Its translation: CASSLDRGSAFF. The chain employs TRBV5-1 and TRBJ1-1; TRBD1 matches 7 bases. CDR1 and CDR2 from the germline V gene are SGHRS and YFSETQ. The CDR3 has 12 residues. The J segment lost 10 bases and the V segment lost 0 bases, leaving 3 bases of the junction unmatched. Based on the CDR3 plus reference TRBV5-1 and TRBJ1-1, the full variable domain is KAGVTQTPRYLIKTRGQQVTLSCSPISGHRSVSWYQQTPGQGLQFLFEYFSETQRNKGNFPGRFSGRQFSNSRSEMNVSTLELGDSALYLCASSLDRGSAFFGQGTRLTVV.

The gene calls are TRBV5-6 and TRBJ2-6; D not resolved. The CDR3 is 13 amino acids. V was pared by 5 bases and J by 5 bases, with 8 bases between. CDR1 is SGHDT and CDR2 is YYEEEE in the germline V gene. CDR3 sequence reads: CASRGNRANVLTF. The CDR3 DNA is TGTGCCAGCAGGGGGAACAGGGCCAACGTCCTGACTTTC.

This rearrangement joins TRBV10-3 to TRBJ2-5; D is uncertain. Deletions cut 2 bases from V and 1 base from J, with 8 bases between. The CDR3 spans 14 residues. Per the germline V gene, CDR1 is ENHRY and CDR2 is SYGVKD. CDR3 amino acids: CAISEGRSQETQYF. The CDR3 DNA sequence: TGTGCCATCAGTGAGGGACGGTCCCAAGAGACCCAGTACTTC.

The chain links TRBV6-5 to TRBJ2-1; the D gene is possibly TRBD1 (6 bases). This CDR3 has 15 residues. V was cut by 5 bases and J by 0 bases, with 11 bases left in between. The germline gives CDR1 MNHEY, CDR2 SVGAGI. The CDR3 loop is CASSPQGSSYNEQFF. The CDR3 nucleotides are TGTGCCAGCAGTCCACAGGGAAGCTCCTACAATGAGCAGTTCTTC.

This clone was seen just once. This chain links TRBV5-4 with TRBJ2-5; D uncertain. Germline values: CDR1 SGHNT, CDR2 YYREEE (reference sequence). The germline V and J ends were trimmed by 5 bases and 5 bases, with 13 bases remaining between them. The CDR3 runs to 13 residues. The CDR3 spells CASRPSPRETQYF. The CDR3 DNA reads as TGTGCCAGCAGACCCTCCCCCCGGGAGACCCAGTACTTC.

The chain recombines TRBV9 with TRBJ2-3; 15 nucleotides agree with TRBD2. The CDR3 has 17 amino acids. J lost 3 bases, V lost 4 bases, and 6 bases had no gene match. CDR1 is SGDLS, CDR2 YYNGEE, per germline. The CDR3 region has the DNA TGTGCCAGCAGCCCGGGACTAGCGGGAGGTGGGACAGATACGCAGTATTTT. As protein: CASSPGLAGGGTDTQYF.

The chain links TRBV5-1 to TRBJ2-7; TRBD1 agrees at 10 bases. Germline loops: CDR1 SGHRS, CDR2 YFSETQ. This CDR3 region has 15 residues. V shed 0 bases and J 3 bases; nucleotides not matched to a gene: 3. The CDR3 DNA reads TGCGCCAGCAGCTTGGGATGGACAGGGGGCTACGAGCAGTACTTC. Translated, it gives CASSLGWTGGYEQYF.

This clone was counted a few times. The chain couples TRBV2 to TRBJ1-2; possibly TRBD1 for D (5 bases). The V and J ends lost 6 bases and 6 bases respectively, with 8 bases between them. Germline V gives CDR1 SNHLY, CDR2 FYNNEI. The CDR3 consists of 11 residues. CDR3 sequence reads: CASSQGDGYTF. Here the CDR3 DNA reads TGTGCCAGCAGCCAGGGTGATGGCTACACCTTC.

V usage is TRBV5-6 and J usage is TRBJ2-7, with 7 bases fitting TRBD2. The CDR3 is 12 residues long. Germline values: CDR1 SGHDT, CDR2 YYEEEE. The CDR3: CASGVSSYEQYF. CDR3 DNA sequence: TGTGCGAGCGGGGTTAGTTCCTACGAGCAGTACTTC.

The chain couples TRBV21-1 to TRBJ2-4; the table gives TRBD1 as D, unverified against the DNA. TRBV21-1 is termed a pseudogene. The CDR3 has 12 residues. The CDR3 protein is CASSGPKNIQYF. For the CDR3, the DNA is TGTGCCAGCAGCGGGCCCAAAAACATTCAGTACTTC.

The chain carries TRBV29-1 and TRBJ2-5, with 9 bases identical to TRBD2. There are 14 residues in the CDR3. V dropped 4 bases and J dropped 1; count of bases not matched to a gene: 4. The germline V gene encodes CDR1 SQVTM and CDR2 ANQGSEA. CDR3 DNA: TGCAGCGTTGTCCCTAGCGGGATCCAAGAGACCCAGTACTTC. Translated, it gives CSVVPSGIQETQYF.

The chain carries TRBV6-5 and TRBJ1-2; 7 positions agree with TRBD1. Germline V CDR1 and CDR2: MNHEY, SVGAGI. V gave up 8 bases and J gave up 7 bases; unmatched junction bases: 7. The CDR3 runs to 12 residues. The CDR3 DNA sequence: TGTGCCAGCCACCAGGGGGTTGGTGGCTACACCTTC. Translated: CASHQGVGGYTF.

The rearrangement uses TRBV7-2 and TRBJ2-7; a weak D match, TRBD2 (7 bases). Germline V gene data show CDR1 as SGHTA and CDR2 as FQGNSA. The V end lost 1 base, the J end lost 0 bases, and 10 bases lay between the germline ends. CDR3 length: 15 residues. CDR3 in amino acids: CASSLVGGPSYEQYF. The CDR3 DNA is TGTGCCAGCAGCTTAGTGGGGGGGCCCTCCTACGAGCAGTACTTC.

V and J are TRBV6-1 and TRBJ2-3; D call uncertain. Trimming took 1 base from V and 3 from J, leaving 2 bases between them. Germline values: CDR1 MNHNS, CDR2 SASEGT. The CDR3 is 12 residues long. The CDR3 loop is CASSEVTDTQYF. The CDR3 DNA reads as TGTGCCAGCAGTGAAGTGACAGATACGCAGTATTTT.

The chain combines TRBV27 with TRBJ1-4; no firm D call. Germline CDR1 is MNHEY and CDR2 is SMNVEV (reference sequence). Trimming removed 6 bases at V and 4 bases at J, with 12 bases between. CDR3 length: 14 amino acids. The CDR3 reads CASSPTVRNEKLFF. The CDR3 region has the DNA TGTGCCAGCAGCCCAACGGTGCGTAATGAAAAACTGTTTTTT.

The gene calls are TRBV10-2 and TRBJ2-5, with D possibly being TRBD1 or TRBD2 (5 bases each). With 0 bases removed from V and 4 bases from J, the gap between germline ends came to 12 bases. The CDR3 extends over 15 amino acids. CDR1 WSHSY and CDR2 SAAADI come from the germline V gene. In DNA form, the CDR3 reads TGCGCCAGCAGTGAGTCGGGGGAACCAGGAGAGACCCAGTACTTC. This translates into CASSESGEPGETQYF.

CDR3 sequence: CASSLAGRGYEQYF. The CDR3 region has the DNA TGTGCCAGCAGCTTAGCCGGCAGGGGCTACGAGCAGTACTTC. The rearrangement links TRBV7-3 to TRBJ2-7, with D possibly matching TRBD1 (6 bases). Germline assignment: CDR1 SGHTA and CDR2 FQGTGA. V lost 2 bases and J 3 bases, leaving 11 bases between the germline ends. CDR3 length: 14 amino acids.

The chain recombines TRBV4-1 with TRBJ2-6; no reliable D call. CDR1 MGHRA and CDR2 YSYEKL come from the germline V gene. The CDR3 is 17 residues long. With 0 bases removed from V and 0 bases from J, the gap between germline ends came to 9 bases. CDR3 sequence (DNA): TGCGCCAGCAGCCAAGATATTAAGCACTCTGGGGCCAACGTCCTGACTTTC. This sequence encodes CASSQDIKHSGANVLTF.

The CDR3 DNA follows: TGCGCCAGCAGCTTCCGGGAGACCACTGAAGCTTTCTTT. This translates into CASSFRETTEAFF. This chain links TRBV5-1 with TRBJ1-1; no definite D call. Germline V gene sequence: CDR1 SGHRS, CDR2 YFSETQ. Trimming took off 2 bases at V and 4 bases at J, with 9 bases between the two ends. The CDR3 is 13 amino acids.